One and the same sample provided the 12 T cell receptor beta chains below, sequenced in a study of early T cells in non-severe SARS-CoV-2 infection (dated by TCRdb to about 2021). Receptors were amplified or captured by 5' RACE. Data came from a NextSeq 500. The raw public reads went through TCRdb reprocessing: fastp at Q25, MiXCR clone calling, in-frame beta chains kept. One record per CDR3 amino acid sequence lists the most common genes and DNA. The sample table records about 36,000 distinct CDR3 sequences; 6% to 8.5% of these occur just once. The ten biggest clones cover approximately 24% of the sample. The sequencing used whole blood, collected at baseline. The source of these receptors is an adult who was a healthcare worker with PCR-confirmed SARS-CoV-2 infection or an uninfected control (not recorded which).

This clonotype has at least ten counts. The chain is built from TRBV29-1 and TRBJ2-7; tentatively, D is TRBD2 (5 bases). The CDR3 contains 14 residues. In germline, CDR1 is SQVTM, CDR2 ANQGSEA. V lost 6 bases and J lost 2, with 17 bases in between. The CDR3 sequence is CSVDAGVATYEQYF. In DNA form, the CDR3 reads TGCAGCGTGGACGCCGGGGTAGCCACCTACGAGCAGTACTTC.

This clonotype has a count of ten or more. The J gene is TRBJ2-7, the V gene TRBV20-1; 7 nucleotides match TRBD1. CDR1 and CDR2 from the germline V gene are DFQATT and SNEGSKA (reference sequence). This CDR3 spans 15 amino acids. V shed 5 bases, J shed 1 base, and the junction held 11 bases outside the gene matches. Here the CDR3 reads CSAHLDRVGSYEQYF. The CDR3 bases are TGCAGTGCTCACTTAGACAGGGTGGGTTCCTACGAGCAGTACTTC.

This clonotype was detected a few times. The V gene is TRBV27, the J gene TRBJ2-1; the D is unclear. V lost 4 bases and J lost 0, with 13 bases in between. The germline V gene has CDR1 MNHEY and CDR2 SMNVEV (reference sequence). The CDR3 has 16 residues. The CDR3 DNA reads TGTGCCAGCAGTTCGTGGGGAATGAGCTCCTACAATGAGCAGTTCTTC. Translated: CASSSWGMSSYNEQFF.

The chain uses TRBV2 and TRBJ2-7, with a weak D call TRBD2 (6 bases). V lost 6 bases and J lost 1, with 7 bases in between. The CDR3 is 12 amino acids. Germline values: CDR1 SNHLY, CDR2 FYNNEI. The CDR3 DNA reads TGTGCCAGCAGGGGGAGGTCCTACGAGCAGTACTTC. Its translation: CASRGRSYEQYF.

This clonotype was recorded many times. The chain has TRBV6-5 and TRBJ1-4; D is unresolved. The CDR3 is 14 residues long. V was pared by 6 bases and J by 0 bases, with 8 bases between. Germline loops: CDR1 MNHEY, CDR2 SVGAGI. CDR3 protein: CASSREATNEKLFF. In DNA, the CDR3 is TGTGCCAGCAGCCGGGAGGCAACTAATGAAAAACTGTTTTTT.

This chain connects TRBV20-1 to TRBJ1-5, with a possible D match to TRBD1 (5 bases). The CDR3 consists of 12 residues. CDR1 is DFQATT and CDR2 is SNEGSKA in the germline V gene (reference sequence). The V end was cut by 5 bases, the J end by 5 bases, with 10 bases between. CDR3 sequence (DNA): TGCAGTGCTCGGCGGGGGGATCAGCCCCAGCATTTT. This gives the protein CSARRGDQPQHF.

This clonotype was detected ten times or more. This sequence joins TRBV30 and TRBJ1-5, with D uncertain. Trimming removed 3 bases from V and 6 bases from J, with 15 bases in between. CDR1 is GTSNPN and CDR2 is SVGIG in the germline V gene (reference sequence). This CDR3 is built from 14 residues. Here the CDR3 DNA reads TGTGCCTGGAGGGGCTATCTAGACGGTCAGCCCCAGCATTTT. Protein product: CAWRGYLDGQPQHF.

This clonotype was seen repeatedly, ten times or more. The V and J genes are TRBV11-2 and TRBJ1-1, with 8 bases fitting TRBD1. Germline V CDR1 and CDR2: SGHAT, FQNNGV. V trimming: 1 base; J trimming: 7 bases; junction bases outside the gene matches: 14. The CDR3 contains 17 residues. The CDR3 here is CASSLGGDRRLRFEAFF. CDR3 sequence (DNA): TGTGCCAGCAGCTTAGGGGGGGACAGGCGCCTTAGATTTGAAGCTTTCTTT.

This clonotype came up many times. The chain joins TRBV15 to TRBJ1-5; TRBD1 agrees at 7 bases. The germline gives CDR1 LNHNV, CDR2 YYDKDF (reference sequence). This CDR3 spans 15 amino acids. V trimming: 1 base; J trimming: 6 bases; junction bases outside the gene matches: 6. The CDR3 DNA is TGTGCCACCAGCAGAGGGGGCAGGGGGAGTCAGCCCCAGCATTTT. Translated: CATSRGGRGSQPQHF.

There are a few counts of this clonotype. The CDR3 here is CASSYGSGRGGNEQFF. CDR3 DNA sequence: TGTGCCAGCAGTTACGGGAGCGGGAGAGGGGGCAATGAGCAGTTCTTC. This chain uses TRBV6-2 or TRBV6-3 with TRBJ2-1; 8 bases are shared with TRBD2. V was clipped by 2 bases and J by 6 bases; unmatched bases: 9. Germline CDR1 is MNHEY and CDR2 is SVGEGT. There are 16 residues in the CDR3.

This clonotype was observed a few times. V usage is TRBV6-5 and J usage is TRBJ1-1; D possibly corresponds to TRBD1 (6 bases). The CDR3 consists of 16 residues. Germline lookup yields CDR1 MNHEY and CDR2 SVGAGI. V lost 3 bases and J lost 5, with 19 bases in between. CDR3 bases: TGTGCCAGCAGTTATACCGGGACCAGGGGTGGGACTGAAGCTTTCTTT. As protein: CASSYTGTRGGTEAFF.

This clonotype appeared many times. This chain connects TRBV7-6 to TRBJ2-2, with D possibly matching TRBD2 (6 bases). The V and J ends lost 4 bases and 7 bases respectively, with 7 bases between them. The germline V gene encodes CDR1 SGHVS and CDR2 FNYEAQ. The CDR3 loop spans 12 amino acids. In DNA form, the CDR3 reads TGTGCCAGCAGCTGGGAGGACGGGGAGCTGTTTTTT. It yields the protein CASSWEDGELFF. Together with reference TRBV7-6 and TRBJ2-2, the CDR3 gives the full variable domain: GAGVSQSPRYKVTKRGQDVALRCDPISGHVSLYWYRQALGQGPEFLTYFNYEAQQDKSGLPNDRFSAERPEGSISTLTIQRTEQRDSAMYRCASSWEDGELFFGEGSRLTVL.